This T cell receptor beta chain was identified during a study of cytomegalovirus exposure and HLA in healthy donors. The overall study: Findings of an earlier analysis included some 120 million unique TCR beta sequences from some 200 million T cells. The study's findings and limits: The authors listed 150 to 200 TCR beta chains as cytomegalovirus-associated.

Vbeta (60) and Jbeta (13) primers were used in the PCR. TCRdb keeps only in-frame clones here, not all; method: immunoSEQ multiplex PCR. The table shows about 75,000 clones, with 80% to 90% occurring only once. The CDR3 spans 14 residues. With 5 bases clipped from V and 0 bases from J, the junction kept 3 bases outside the gene matches. Germline V lookup: CDR1 SGHVS, CDR2 FQNEAQ. Comment on this clone: Its target is not known.

The TCR was taken from a man in his sixties or seventies in good health and CMV-seropositive. This rearrangement joins TRBV7-8 to TRBJ2-7; 8 bases line up with TRBD1. Sequenced material: PBMCs. CDR3 region: CASSRQGTSYEQYF. The CDR3 nucleotides read TGTGCCAGCAGCCGACAGGGGACCTCCTACGAGCAGTACTTC.